The following is a T cell receptor (beta chain) sequence with its context. The sample is drawn from a study of blood T cells in healthy people across ages. Each donor had 8 to 10 milliliters of peripheral blood drawn. PBMCs numbering at least 7 million were isolated per sample. RNA extraction gave at least 5.5 micrograms of total RNA per sample. V dropped 4 bases and J dropped 4 bases, with 10 bases sitting between them. Germline CDR1 MNHEY, CDR2 SVGEGT. The CDR3 length is 14 residues. A sample-barcoded 5' primer and a J-beta primer mix were used in a second PCR of roughly 6 to 11 cycles. One entry per CDR3 protein results from TCRdb running MiXCR on the 5' RACE reads. Of approximately 1.5 million distinct CDR3 sequences in the sample, 42% were seen once.

The specimen sequenced was blood. The TCR comes from a woman in her late teens or twenties in good health. The chain recombines TRBV6-2 or TRBV6-3 with TRBJ2-2, with D possibly matching TRBD1 (6 bases). CDR3 amino acids: CASSLWTVTGELFF. CDR3 nucleotide sequence: TGTGCCAGCAGTTTGTGGACAGTCACCGGGGAGCTGTTTTTT.